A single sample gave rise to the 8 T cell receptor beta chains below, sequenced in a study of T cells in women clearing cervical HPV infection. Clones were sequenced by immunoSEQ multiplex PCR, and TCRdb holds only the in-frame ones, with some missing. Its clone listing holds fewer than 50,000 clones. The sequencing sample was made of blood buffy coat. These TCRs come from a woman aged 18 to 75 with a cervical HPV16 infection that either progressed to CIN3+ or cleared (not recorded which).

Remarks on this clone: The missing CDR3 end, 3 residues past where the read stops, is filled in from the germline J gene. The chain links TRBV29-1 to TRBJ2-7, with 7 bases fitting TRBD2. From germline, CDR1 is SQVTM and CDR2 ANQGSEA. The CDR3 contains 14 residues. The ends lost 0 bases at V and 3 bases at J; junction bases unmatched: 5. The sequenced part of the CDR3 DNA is TGCAGCGTTGAAGAGGGGGGGAATAGCTACGAG. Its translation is CSVEEGGNSYE. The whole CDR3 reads CSVEEGGNSYEQYF.

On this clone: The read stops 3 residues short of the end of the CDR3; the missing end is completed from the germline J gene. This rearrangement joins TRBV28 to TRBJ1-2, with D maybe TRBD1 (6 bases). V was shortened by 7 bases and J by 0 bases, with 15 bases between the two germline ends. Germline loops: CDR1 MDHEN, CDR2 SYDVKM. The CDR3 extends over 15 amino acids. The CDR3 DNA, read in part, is TGTGCCAGCACTGAACAGGGAACAACTAACTATGGC. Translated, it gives CASTEQGTTNYG. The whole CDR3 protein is CASTEQGTTNYGYTF.

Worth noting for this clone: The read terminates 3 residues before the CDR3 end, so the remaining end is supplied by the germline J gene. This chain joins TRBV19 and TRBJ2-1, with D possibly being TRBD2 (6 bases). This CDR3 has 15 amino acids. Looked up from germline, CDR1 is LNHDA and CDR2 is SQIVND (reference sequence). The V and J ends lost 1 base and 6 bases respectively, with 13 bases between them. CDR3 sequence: CASSIVDSGLNEQFF. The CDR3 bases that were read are TGTGCCAGTAGTATAGTAGATAGCGGTCTCAATGAG. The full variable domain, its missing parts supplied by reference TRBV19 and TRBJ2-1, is DGGITQSPKYLFRKEGQNVTLSCEQNLNHDAMYWYRQDPGQGLRLIYYSQIVNDFQKGDIAEGYSVSREKKESFPLTVTSAQKNPTAFYLCASSIVDSGLNEQFFGPGTRLTVL.

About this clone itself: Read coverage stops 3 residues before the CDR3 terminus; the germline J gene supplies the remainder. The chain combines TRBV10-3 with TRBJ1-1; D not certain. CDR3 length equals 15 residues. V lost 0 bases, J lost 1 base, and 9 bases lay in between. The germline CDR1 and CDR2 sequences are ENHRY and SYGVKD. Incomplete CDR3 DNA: TGTGCCATCAGTGAGTCCCCGAGCACGAACACTGAA. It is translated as CAISESPSTNTE. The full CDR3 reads CAISESPSTNTEAFF.

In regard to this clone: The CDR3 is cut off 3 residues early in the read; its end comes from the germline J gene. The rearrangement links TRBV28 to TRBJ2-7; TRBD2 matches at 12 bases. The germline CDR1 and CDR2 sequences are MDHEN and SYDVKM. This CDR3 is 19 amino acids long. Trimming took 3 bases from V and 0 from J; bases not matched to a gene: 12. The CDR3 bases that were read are TGTGCCAGCAGTTTCTTCCCACTAGCGGGAGGACCCCCCTCCTACGAG. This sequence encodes CASSFFPLAGGPPSYE. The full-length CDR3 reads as CASSFFPLAGGPPSYEQYF.

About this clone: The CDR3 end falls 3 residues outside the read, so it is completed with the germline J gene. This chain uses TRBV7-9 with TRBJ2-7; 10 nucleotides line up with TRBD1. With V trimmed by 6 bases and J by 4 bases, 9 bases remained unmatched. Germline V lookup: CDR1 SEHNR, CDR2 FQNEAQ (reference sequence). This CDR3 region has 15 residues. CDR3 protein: CASSLGTGDFYEQYF. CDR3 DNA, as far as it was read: TGTGCCAGCAGTCTCGGGACAGGGGATTTTTACGAG. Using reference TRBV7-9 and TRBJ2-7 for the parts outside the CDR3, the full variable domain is DTGVSQNPRHKITKRGQNVTFRCDPISEHNRLYWYRQTLGQGPEFLTYFQNEAQLEKSRLLSDRFSAERPKGSFSTLEIQRTEQGDSAMYLCASSLGTGDFYEQYFGPGTRLTVT.

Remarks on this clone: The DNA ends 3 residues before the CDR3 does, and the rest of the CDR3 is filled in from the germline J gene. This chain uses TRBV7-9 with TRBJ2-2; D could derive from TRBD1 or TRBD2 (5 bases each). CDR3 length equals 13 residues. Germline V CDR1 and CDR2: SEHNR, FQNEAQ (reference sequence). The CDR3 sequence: CASSLAEGKLLFF. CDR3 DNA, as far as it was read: TGTGCCAGCAGCTTAGCCGAGGGGAAGCTG. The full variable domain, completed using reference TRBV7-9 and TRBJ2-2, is DTGVSQNPRHKITKRGQNVTFRCDPISEHNRLYWYRQTLGQGPEFLTYFQNEAQLEKSRLLSDRFSAERPKGSFSTLEIQRTEQGDSAMYLCASSLAEGKLLFFGEGSRLTVL.

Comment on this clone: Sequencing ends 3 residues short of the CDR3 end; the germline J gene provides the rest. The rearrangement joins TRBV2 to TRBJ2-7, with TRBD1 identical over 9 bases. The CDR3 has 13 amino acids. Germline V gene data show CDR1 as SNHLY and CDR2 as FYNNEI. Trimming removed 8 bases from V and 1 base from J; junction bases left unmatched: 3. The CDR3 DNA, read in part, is TGTGCCAGCCGACAGGGGGTTTCCTACGAG. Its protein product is CASRQGVSYE. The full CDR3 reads CASRQGVSYEQYF.